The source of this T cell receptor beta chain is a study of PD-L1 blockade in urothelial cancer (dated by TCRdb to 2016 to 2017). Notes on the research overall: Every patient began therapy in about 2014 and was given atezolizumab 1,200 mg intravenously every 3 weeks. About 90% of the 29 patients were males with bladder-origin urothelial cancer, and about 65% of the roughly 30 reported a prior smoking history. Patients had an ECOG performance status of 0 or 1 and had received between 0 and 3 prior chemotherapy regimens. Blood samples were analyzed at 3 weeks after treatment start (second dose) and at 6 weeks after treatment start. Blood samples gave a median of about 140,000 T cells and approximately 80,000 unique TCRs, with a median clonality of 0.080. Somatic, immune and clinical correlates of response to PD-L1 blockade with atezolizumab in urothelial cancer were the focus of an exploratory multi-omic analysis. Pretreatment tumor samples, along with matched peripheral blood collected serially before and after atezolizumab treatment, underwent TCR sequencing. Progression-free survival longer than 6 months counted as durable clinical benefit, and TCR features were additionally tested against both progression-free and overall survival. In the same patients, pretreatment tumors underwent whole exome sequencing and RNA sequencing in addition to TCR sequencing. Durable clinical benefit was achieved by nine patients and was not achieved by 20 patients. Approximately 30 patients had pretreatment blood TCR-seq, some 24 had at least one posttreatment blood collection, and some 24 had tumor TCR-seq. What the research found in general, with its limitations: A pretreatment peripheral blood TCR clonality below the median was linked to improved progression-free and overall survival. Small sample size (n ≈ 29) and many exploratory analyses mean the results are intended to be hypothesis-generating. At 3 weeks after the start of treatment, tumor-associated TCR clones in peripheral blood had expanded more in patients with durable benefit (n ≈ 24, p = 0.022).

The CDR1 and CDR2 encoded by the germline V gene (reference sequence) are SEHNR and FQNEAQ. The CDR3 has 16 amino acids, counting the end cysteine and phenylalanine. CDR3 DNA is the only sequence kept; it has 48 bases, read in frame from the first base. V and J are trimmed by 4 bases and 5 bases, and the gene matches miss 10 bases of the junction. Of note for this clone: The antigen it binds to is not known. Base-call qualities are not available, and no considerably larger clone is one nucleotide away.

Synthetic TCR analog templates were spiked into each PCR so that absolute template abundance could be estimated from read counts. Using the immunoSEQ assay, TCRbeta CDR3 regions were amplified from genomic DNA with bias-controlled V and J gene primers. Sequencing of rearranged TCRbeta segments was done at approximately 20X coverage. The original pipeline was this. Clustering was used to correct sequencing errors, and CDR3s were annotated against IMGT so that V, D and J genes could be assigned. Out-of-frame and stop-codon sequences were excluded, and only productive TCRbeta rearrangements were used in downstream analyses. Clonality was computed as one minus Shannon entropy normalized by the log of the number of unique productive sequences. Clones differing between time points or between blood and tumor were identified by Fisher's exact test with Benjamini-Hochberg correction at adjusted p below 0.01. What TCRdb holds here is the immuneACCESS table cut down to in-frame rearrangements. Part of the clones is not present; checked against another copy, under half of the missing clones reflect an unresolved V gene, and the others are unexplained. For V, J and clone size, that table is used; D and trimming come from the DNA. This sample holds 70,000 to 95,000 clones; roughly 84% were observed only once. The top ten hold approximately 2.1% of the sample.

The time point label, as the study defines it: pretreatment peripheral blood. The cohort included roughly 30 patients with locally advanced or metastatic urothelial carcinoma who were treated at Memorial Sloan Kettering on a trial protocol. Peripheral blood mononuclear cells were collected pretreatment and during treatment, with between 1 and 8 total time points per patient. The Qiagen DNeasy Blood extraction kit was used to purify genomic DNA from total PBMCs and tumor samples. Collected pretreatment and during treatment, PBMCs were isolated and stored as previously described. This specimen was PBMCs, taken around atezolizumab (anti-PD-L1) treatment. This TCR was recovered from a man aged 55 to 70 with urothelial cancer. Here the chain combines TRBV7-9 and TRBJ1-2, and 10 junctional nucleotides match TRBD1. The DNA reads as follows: TGTGCCAGCAGCTCGGATACGGGACAGGGGAGGTATGGCTACACCTTC. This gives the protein CASSSDTGQGRYGYTF.